This T cell receptor (beta chain) was profiled in a study of a mutant IDH1 vaccine in newly diagnosed glioma. Turning to the study itself: Eight vaccinations reached patients in weeks 1, 3, 5, 7, 11, 15, 19 and 23. Most had both radiotherapy and temozolomide beforehand; others had only one.

V shed 1 base, J shed 10 bases, and the junction held 5 bases outside the gene matches. From germline, CDR1 is LGHNA and CDR2 YNFKEQ. CDR3 length equals 15 residues. Details on this clone: The antigen remains unidentified.

Profiling relied on immunoSEQ multiplex PCR, and the TCRdb table lists in-frame clones only, not all of them. The sample records fewer than 65,000 clones, roughly four fifths being singletons. Stated time point: week 5, during vaccination. In the vaccine, a single dose held 300 ug of the mutant IDH1 20-mer peptide, along with topical imiquimod. The chain uses TRBV4-2 and TRBJ2-1; 12 bases agree with TRBD2. The sample in question was PBMCs, obtained from a glioma patient whose treatment included an IDH1 peptide vaccine. The receptor was isolated from a man younger than 45 with glioma. CDR3 protein: CASSQASGGAREQFF. The CDR3 coding sequence is TGTGCCAGCAGCCAAGCTAGCGGGGGGGCACGGGAGCAGTTCTTC.